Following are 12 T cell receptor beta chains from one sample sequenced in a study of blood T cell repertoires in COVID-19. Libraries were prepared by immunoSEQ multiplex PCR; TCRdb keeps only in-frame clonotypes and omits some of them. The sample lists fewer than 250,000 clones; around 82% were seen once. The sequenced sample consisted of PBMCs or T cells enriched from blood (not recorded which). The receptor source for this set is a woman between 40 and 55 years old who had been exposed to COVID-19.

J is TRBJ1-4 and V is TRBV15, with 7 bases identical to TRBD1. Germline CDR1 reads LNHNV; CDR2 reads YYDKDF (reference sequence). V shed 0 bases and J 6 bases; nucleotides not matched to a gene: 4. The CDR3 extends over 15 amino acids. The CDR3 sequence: CATSREKGQYEKLFF. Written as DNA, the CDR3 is TGTGCCACCAGCAGAGAAAAGGGACAGTATGAAAAACTGTTTTTT.

CDR3 region: CASSLRRSTEAFF. The CDR3 DNA sequence: TGTGCCAGCAGTTTGAGGCGGTCCACTGAAGCTTTCTTT. V usage is TRBV12-3 or TRBV12-4 and J usage is TRBJ1-1, with D uncertain. This CDR3 spans 13 amino acids. V was shortened by 3 bases and J by 4 bases, with 9 bases between the two germline ends.

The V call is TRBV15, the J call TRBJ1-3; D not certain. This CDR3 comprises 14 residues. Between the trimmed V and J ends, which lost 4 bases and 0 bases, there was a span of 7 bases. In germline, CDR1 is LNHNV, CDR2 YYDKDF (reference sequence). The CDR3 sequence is CATSKQVSGNTIYF. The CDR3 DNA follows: TGTGCCACCAGCAAGCAAGTCTCTGGAAACACCATATATTTT. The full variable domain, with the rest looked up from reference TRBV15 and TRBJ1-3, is DAMVIQNPRYQVTQFGKPVTLSCSQTLNHNVMYWYQQKSSQAPKLLFHYYDKDFNNEADTPDNFQSRRPNTSFCFLDIRSPGLGDTAMYLCATSKQVSGNTIYFGEGSWLTVV.

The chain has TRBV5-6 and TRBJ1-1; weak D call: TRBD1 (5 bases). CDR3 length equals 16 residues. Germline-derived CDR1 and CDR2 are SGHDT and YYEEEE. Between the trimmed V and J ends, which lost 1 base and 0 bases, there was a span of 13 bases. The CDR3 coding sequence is TGTGCCAGCAGCTTGCGGGGGGAGCGGATGAACACTGAAGCTTTCTTT. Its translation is CASSLRGERMNTEAFF.

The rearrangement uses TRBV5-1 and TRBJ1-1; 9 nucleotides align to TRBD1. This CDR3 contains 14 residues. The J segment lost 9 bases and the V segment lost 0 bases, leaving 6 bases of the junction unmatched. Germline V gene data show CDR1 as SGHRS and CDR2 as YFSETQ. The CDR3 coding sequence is TGCGCCAGCAGCTTGGCCCTGGGACAGGGAAAAGCTTTCTTT. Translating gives CASSLALGQGKAFF.

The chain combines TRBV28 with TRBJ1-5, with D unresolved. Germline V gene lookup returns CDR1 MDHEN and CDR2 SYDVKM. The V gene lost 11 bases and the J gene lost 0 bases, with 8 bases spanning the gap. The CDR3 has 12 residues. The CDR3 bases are TGTGCCGGAGCAGATAGCAATCAGCCCCAGCATTTT. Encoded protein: CAGADSNQPQHF.

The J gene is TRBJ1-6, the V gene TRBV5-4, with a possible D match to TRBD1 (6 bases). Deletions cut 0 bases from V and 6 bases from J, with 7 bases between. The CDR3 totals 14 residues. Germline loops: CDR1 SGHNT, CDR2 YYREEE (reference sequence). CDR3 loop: CASSLGTVNSPLHF. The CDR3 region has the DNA TGTGCCAGCAGCTTGGGGACAGTTAATTCACCCCTCCACTTT.

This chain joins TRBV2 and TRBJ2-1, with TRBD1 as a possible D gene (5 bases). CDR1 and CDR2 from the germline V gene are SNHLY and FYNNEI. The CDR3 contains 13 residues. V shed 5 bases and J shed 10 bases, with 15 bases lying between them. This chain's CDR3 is CASSPNWGKEQFF. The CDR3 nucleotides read TGTGCCAGCAGTCCCAACTGGGGCAAGGAGCAGTTCTTC.

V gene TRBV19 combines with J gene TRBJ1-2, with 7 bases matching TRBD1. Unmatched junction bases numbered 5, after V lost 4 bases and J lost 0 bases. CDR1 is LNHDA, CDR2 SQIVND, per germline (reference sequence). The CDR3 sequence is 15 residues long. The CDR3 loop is CASSNRDRANYGYTF. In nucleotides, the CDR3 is TGTGCCAGTAGTAACCGGGACAGAGCTAACTATGGCTACACCTTC.

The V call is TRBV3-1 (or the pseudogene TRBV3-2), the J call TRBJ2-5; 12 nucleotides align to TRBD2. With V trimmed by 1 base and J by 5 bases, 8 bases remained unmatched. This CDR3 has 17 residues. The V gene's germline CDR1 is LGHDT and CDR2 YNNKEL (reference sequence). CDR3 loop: CASSQVTLAGGLETQYF. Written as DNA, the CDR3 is TGTGCCAGCAGCCAAGTAACCCTAGCGGGGGGGTTGGAGACCCAGTACTTC.

CDR3 nucleotide sequence: TGTGCCAGCAGCCGACAGGTTTACAATGAGCAGTTCTTC. As protein: CASSRQVYNEQFF. V is TRBV7-8 and J is TRBJ2-1; tentative D call: TRBD1 (6 bases). The CDR3 length is 13 residues. CDR1 and CDR2 from the germline V gene are SGHVS and FQNEAQ. Trimming removed 5 bases from V and 4 bases from J, with 9 bases in between.

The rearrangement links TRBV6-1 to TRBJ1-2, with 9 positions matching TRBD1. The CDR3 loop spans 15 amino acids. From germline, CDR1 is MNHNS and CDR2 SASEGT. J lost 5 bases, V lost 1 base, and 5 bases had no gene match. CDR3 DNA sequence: TGTGCCAGCAGTGAAGTTAAGACAGGGGGGTATGGCTACACCTTC. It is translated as CASSEVKTGGYGYTF.